This record looks at one T cell receptor (beta chain) sequence and its context. This CDR3 region has 15 residues. Germline CDR1 reads SEHNR; CDR2 reads FQNEAQ (reference sequence). Deletions cut 3 bases from V and 8 bases from J, with 16 bases between. Sample treatment: over 15 received Ad26.COV2.S at low or high dose, single or two shots; 5 received placebo; per-sample allocation not given. Day 63 following the first vaccine or placebo injection was when the samples were taken. In Boston, an adult donor aged 18-55 years took part. Using immunoSEQ multiplex PCR, the repertoire was profiled, and TCRdb retains in-frame clones only, with some absent. This sample carries roughly 380,000 clones, over 75% of them seen once, and the ten largest clones take approximately 3.6%. The entry originates in a study of Ad26.COV2.S vaccination and SARS-CoV-2 variants. Study-level information: Ad26.COV2.S shots went into the muscle once or twice, 56 days apart.

V and J are TRBV7-9 and TRBJ1-4; the D is unclear. The sample here was peripheral blood, taken in a trial of Ad26.COV2.S vaccine versus placebo. The clonotype comes from a person aged 18 to 65 who received the Ad26.COV2.S COVID-19 vaccine or a placebo. DNA for the CDR3: TGTGCCAGCAGCTTCTCGGGGAGGGTCGACGAAAAACTGTTTTTT. Its protein product is CASSFSGRVDEKLFF.